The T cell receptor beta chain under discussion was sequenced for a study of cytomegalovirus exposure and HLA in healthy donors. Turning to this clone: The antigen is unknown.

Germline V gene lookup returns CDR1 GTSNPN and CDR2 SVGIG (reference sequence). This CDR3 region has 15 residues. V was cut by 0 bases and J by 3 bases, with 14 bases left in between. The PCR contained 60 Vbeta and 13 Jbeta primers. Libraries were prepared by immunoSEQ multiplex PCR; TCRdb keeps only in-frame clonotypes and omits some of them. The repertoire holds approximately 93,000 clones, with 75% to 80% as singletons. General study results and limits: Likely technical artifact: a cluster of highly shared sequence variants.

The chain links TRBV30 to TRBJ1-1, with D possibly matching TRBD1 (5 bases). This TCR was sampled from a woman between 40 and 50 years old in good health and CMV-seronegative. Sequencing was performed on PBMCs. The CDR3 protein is CAWSVRQWGDTEAFF. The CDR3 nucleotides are TGTGCCTGGAGTGTACGCCAGTGGGGGGACACTGAAGCTTTCTTT.